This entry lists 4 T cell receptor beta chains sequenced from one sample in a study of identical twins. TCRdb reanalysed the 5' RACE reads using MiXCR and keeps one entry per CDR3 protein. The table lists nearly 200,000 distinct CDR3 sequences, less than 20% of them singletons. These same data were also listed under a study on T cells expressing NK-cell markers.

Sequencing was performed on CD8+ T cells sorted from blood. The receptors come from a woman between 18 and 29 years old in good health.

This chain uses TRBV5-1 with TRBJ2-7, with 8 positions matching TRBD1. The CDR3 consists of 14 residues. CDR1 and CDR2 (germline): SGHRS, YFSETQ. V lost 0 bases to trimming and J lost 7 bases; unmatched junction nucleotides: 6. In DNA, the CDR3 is TGCGCCAGCAGCTTGGAGCCAGGGGGCCGGGAGCAGTACTTC. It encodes CASSLEPGGREQYF.

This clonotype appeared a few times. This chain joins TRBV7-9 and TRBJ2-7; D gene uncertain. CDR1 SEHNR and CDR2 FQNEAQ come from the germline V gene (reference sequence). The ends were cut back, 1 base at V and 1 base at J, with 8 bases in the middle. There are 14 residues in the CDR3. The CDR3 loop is CASSLGGNSYEQYF. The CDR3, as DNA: TGTGCCAGCAGCTTAGGGGGAAATTCCTACGAGCAGTACTTC.

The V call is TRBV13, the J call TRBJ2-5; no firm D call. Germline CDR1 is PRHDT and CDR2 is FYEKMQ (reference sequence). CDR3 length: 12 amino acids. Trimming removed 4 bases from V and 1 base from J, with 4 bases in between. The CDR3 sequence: CASSYLQETQYF. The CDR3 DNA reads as TGTGCCAGCAGCTACCTCCAAGAGACCCAGTACTTC. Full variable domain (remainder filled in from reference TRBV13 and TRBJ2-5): AAGVIQSPRHLIKEKRETATLKCYPIPRHDTVYWYQQGPGQDPQFLISFYEKMQSDKGSIPDRFSAQQFSDYHSELNMSSLELGDSALYFCASSYLQETQYFGPGTRLLVL.

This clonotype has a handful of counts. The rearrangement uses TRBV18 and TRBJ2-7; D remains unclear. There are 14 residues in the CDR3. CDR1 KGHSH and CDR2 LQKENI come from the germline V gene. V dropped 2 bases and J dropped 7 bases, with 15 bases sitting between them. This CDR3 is CASSPISHEGEQYF. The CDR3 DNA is TGTGCCAGCTCACCAATATCCCACGAAGGAGAGCAGTACTTC.